This T cell receptor (beta chain) was sequenced during a study of HIV-infected patients and healthy controls. No cell fractionation was done, so the repertoire covers all unsorted peripheral blood T cells. This clonotype was detected ten times or more. cDNA was made from about 500 ng RNA using alpha and beta constant primers. Using multiplexing indices, alpha and beta chain libraries were generated apart by chain-specific third strand synthesis. Each CDR3 protein gets one entry after TCRdb re-called the 5' RACE reads with MiXCR. The sample holds roughly 8,000 distinct CDR3 sequences, approximately 11% seen once. Germline CDR1 is KGHSH and CDR2 is LQKENI. The CDR3 consists of 15 residues. The V and J ends lost 5 bases and 5 bases, in that order; junction bases with no gene match: 6.

This TCR was recovered from an adult with HIV infection. This chain links TRBV18 with TRBJ2-1; TRBD2 matches at 10 bases. The source was blood, collected before antiretroviral therapy. For the CDR3, the DNA is TGTGCCAGCTCAGCAGCTAGCGGGAGTGACAATGAGCAGTTCTTC. Translated: CASSAASGSDNEQFF.